In its sample, the clone carrying this TCR beta chain was seen many times. This entry is derived from a study of metastatic and nonmetastatic thyroid tumors. TCRdb ran MiXCR on the PCR reads. The data show about 93,000 clones, 10% to 15% seen once. No patient received treatment before thyroid surgery. The CDR3 is made up of 16 amino acids. CDR1 and CDR2 from the germline V gene are MNHEY and SVGEGT. After removal of 6 bases from V and 9 bases from J, the junction contained 13 bases not matched to a gene. Sequencing was carried out using blood. The source is a female donor with papillary thyroid cancer or a benign thyroid nodule (not recorded which). Some clones in this sample may be carry-over from other donors' samples. This chain connects TRBV6-2 or TRBV6-3 to TRBJ2-1; 11 bases are a match to TRBD2. CDR3 coding DNA: TGTGCCAGCAGATTGTTAGCGGGAGGGCCGGGGGGTGAGCAGTTCTTC. Its translation: CASRLLAGGPGGEQFF.